This passage covers 31 T cell receptor beta chains from one sample sequenced in a study of blood T cell repertoires in COVID-19. The table came from immunoSEQ multiplex PCR; TCRdb's copy has only in-frame clones and leaves some out. The sample comprises 200,000 to 250,000 clones, approximately 84% of which are singletons, and roughly 4% rests with the top ten. The sample was peripheral blood. Source of these receptors: a man aged 45-60 years with acute or convalescent COVID-19.

The V gene is TRBV2, the J gene TRBJ2-7, with 8 bases fitting TRBD1. Germline values: CDR1 SNHLY, CDR2 FYNNEI. The CDR3 consists of 15 residues. Losses at the gene ends were 5 bases for V and 2 bases for J; bases not matched to a gene: 8. The CDR3 spells CASSPLGTGAYEQYF. The DNA of the CDR3 is TGTGCCAGCAGTCCTCTGGGGACAGGAGCCTACGAGCAGTACTTC.

V gene TRBV25-1 combines with J gene TRBJ2-3; weak D call: TRBD2 (6 bases). The V and J ends lost 5 bases and 7 bases respectively, with 10 bases between them. The CDR3 consists of 12 residues. From germline, CDR1 is MGHDK and CDR2 SYGVNS. CDR3 protein: CASSLAGYTQYF. DNA for the CDR3: TGTGCCAGCAGTCTCGCGGGATATACGCAGTATTTT.

In this sample, this clone turned up a few times. The chain carries TRBV20-1 and TRBJ1-2; 7 bases are a match to TRBD1. Losses at the gene ends were 6 bases for V and 7 bases for J; bases not matched to a gene: 5. This CDR3 contains 11 residues. CDR1 is DFQATT, CDR2 SNEGSKA, per germline (reference sequence). CDR3 amino acids: CSAPTGSGYTF. CDR3 nucleotide sequence: TGCAGTGCCCCGACAGGGAGTGGCTACACCTTC.

This sequence joins TRBV9 and TRBJ1-3, with a tentative D call TRBD1 (5 bases). Looked up from germline, CDR1 is SGDLS and CDR2 is YYNGEE. This CDR3 is 14 amino acids long. V was trimmed by 4 bases and J by 4 bases, leaving 12 bases between them. The DNA of the CDR3 is TGTGCCAGCAGCCCTGGGGGGTTCGGAAACACCATATATTTT. Translated: CASSPGGFGNTIYF.

This clone was detected once. The CDR3 nucleotides read TGCGCCAGCACTCGGGACAGGGTCACCTATAATTCACCCCTCCACTTT. Translating gives CASTRDRVTYNSPLHF. V and J are TRBV4-1 and TRBJ1-6; TRBD1 aligns across 9 bases. Germline CDR1 MGHRA, CDR2 YSYEKL. Trimming took 7 bases from V and 2 from J; bases not matched to a gene: 6. The CDR3 sequence is 16 residues long.

The chain is built from TRBV7-2 and TRBJ2-6; no firm D call. The V gene's germline CDR1 is SGHTA and CDR2 FQGNSA. The CDR3 contains 14 residues. The ends were cut back, 4 bases at V and 2 bases at J, with 6 bases in the middle. The CDR3 region has the DNA TGTGCCAGCAGCTCGTATACTGGGGCCAACGTCCTGACTTTC. Its translation is CASSSYTGANVLTF.

The V gene is TRBV28, the J gene TRBJ1-2; no firm D call. V lost 8 bases and J 8 bases, leaving 15 bases between the germline ends. The CDR3 has 12 residues. Germline CDR1 is MDHEN and CDR2 is SYDVKM. The CDR3 spells CASGRGTLGYTF. The CDR3 DNA is TGTGCCAGCGGCCGGGGTACACTCGGCTACACCTTC.

The genes are TRBV6-5 and TRBJ2-3; 10 nucleotides agree with TRBD1. CDR3 length equals 14 residues. The junction had 6 bases not matched to a gene; V was cut back by 6 bases and J by 6 bases. CDR1 and CDR2 (germline): MNHEY, SVGAGI. The CDR3 region has the DNA TGTGCCAGCAGCGGGACAGGGGCACTCGATACGCAGTATTTT. This encodes CASSGTGALDTQYF.

This clone was seen more than once but under ten times. V usage is TRBV7-9 and J usage is TRBJ1-6; 9 positions agree with TRBD1. This CDR3 is 15 amino acids long. Germline assignment: CDR1 SEHNR and CDR2 FQNEAQ (reference sequence). Germline trimming cut 9 bases from V and 1 base from J; bases unmatched to any gene: 4. The CDR3 here is CARGQGKSYNSPLHF. The CDR3 bases are TGTGCCAGGGGACAGGGCAAATCCTATAATTCACCCCTCCACTTT.

The rearrangement joins TRBV3-1 (or the pseudogene TRBV3-2) to TRBJ2-7; D possibly corresponds to TRBD1 (6 bases). Germline CDR1 LGHDT, CDR2 YNNKEL (reference sequence). Between the trimmed V and J ends, which lost 4 bases and 0 bases, there was a span of 13 bases. CDR3 size: 15 residues. CDR3 DNA: TGTGCCAGCAGCCCGTGGACAGTGAGCTCCTACGAGCAGTACTTC. Translated, it gives CASSPWTVSSYEQYF.

This clone was counted once. The V and J genes are TRBV10-3 and TRBJ2-3; the match to TRBD2 covers 15 bases. The V gene's germline CDR1 is ENHRY and CDR2 SYGVKD. This CDR3 spans 16 amino acids. V dropped 10 bases and J dropped 0; count of bases not matched to a gene: 5. The CDR3 DNA is TGTGCCACGGGACTAGCGGGAGGAACTAGCACAGATACGCAGTATTTT. Translated: CATGLAGGTSTDTQYF.

The chain couples TRBV7-6 to TRBJ2-1, with D maybe TRBD2 (6 bases). V was cut by 2 bases and J by 5 bases, with 16 bases left in between. CDR3 size: 16 residues. The germline gives CDR1 SGHVS, CDR2 FNYEAQ. The CDR3 spells CASSLSRLARNNEQFF. In DNA, the CDR3 is TGTGCCAGCAGCTTAAGTCGGCTAGCGAGAAACAATGAGCAGTTCTTC.

This clone was found a few times. The V call is TRBV7-9, the J call TRBJ1-1; 7 nucleotides line up with TRBD1. J gave up 0 bases and V 1 base, and 2 bases lay outside the gene matches. Germline CDR1 SEHNR, CDR2 FQNEAQ (reference sequence). The length of the CDR3 is 15 residues. CDR3 DNA sequence: TGTGCCAGCAGCTTAGGAGACAGGGTGAACACTGAAGCTTTCTTT. Translating it yields CASSLGDRVNTEAFF.

This rearrangement joins TRBV27 to TRBJ2-7, with 10 bases fitting TRBD1. V lost 4 bases to trimming and J lost 5 bases; unmatched junction nucleotides: 11. This CDR3 has 16 amino acids. From germline, CDR1 is MNHEY and CDR2 SMNVEV (reference sequence). CDR3 amino acids: CASSSSRQGALDEQYF. CDR3 coding DNA: TGTGCCAGCAGTTCCTCGAGACAGGGGGCGCTTGACGAGCAGTACTTC.

V and J are TRBV5-1 and TRBJ1-1; D uncertain. Trimming removed 0 bases at V and 0 bases at J, with 9 bases between. The CDR3 is 15 residues long. Germline CDR1 is SGHRS and CDR2 is YFSETQ. CDR3 sequence: CASSLDRSLNTEAFF. DNA of the CDR3: TGCGCCAGCAGCTTGGACAGATCTTTGAACACTGAAGCTTTCTTT. Filled out from reference TRBV5-1 and TRBJ1-1, the complete variable domain reads KAGVTQTPRYLIKTRGQQVTLSCSPISGHRSVSWYQQTPGQGLQFLFEYFSETQRNKGNFPGRFSGRQFSNSRSEMNVSTLELGDSALYLCASSLDRSLNTEAFFGQGTRLTVV.

This clone has just one count. This specimen includes other DNA sequences encoding the same CDR3. The chain links TRBV12-3 or TRBV12-4 to TRBJ2-3; no clear D gene. This CDR3 region has 13 residues. V lost 3 bases to trimming and J lost 0 bases, with 4 bases between them. The CDR3 DNA follows: TGTGCCAGCAGTTTTAGTAGCACAGATACGCAGTATTTT. Its translation is CASSFSSTDTQYF.

This clone was detected only once. The gene calls are TRBV11-1 and TRBJ2-1, with 8 bases lining up with TRBD2. The CDR3 runs 15 residues. With 5 bases clipped from V and 0 bases from J, the junction kept 3 bases outside the gene matches. Germline-derived CDR1 and CDR2 are SGHAT and FQDESV (reference sequence). CDR3 nucleotides: TGTGCCAGCAGCCATAGCGGGAACTCCTACAATGAGCAGTTCTTC. Translated: CASSHSGNSYNEQFF. Together with reference TRBV11-1 and TRBJ2-1, the CDR3 gives the full variable domain: EAEVAQSPRYKITEKSQAVAFWCDPISGHATLYWYRQILGQGPELLVQFQDESVVDDSQLPKDRFSAERLKGVDSTLKIQPAELGDSAMYLCASSHSGNSYNEQFFGPGTRLTVL.

The rearrangement links TRBV5-6 to TRBJ1-1; possible D gene TRBD1, 5 bases. V lost 2 bases and J lost 0, with 8 bases in between. Germline CDR1 and CDR2: SGHDT and YYEEEE. This CDR3 region has 14 residues. DNA for the CDR3: TGTGCCAGCAGCTTCGGCAGGGTGAACACTGAAGCTTTCTTT. It encodes CASSFGRVNTEAFF.

The chain is built from TRBV9 and TRBJ1-4; D is uncertain. Germline assignment: CDR1 SGDLS and CDR2 YYNGEE. This CDR3 has 16 residues. V lost 3 bases, J lost 2 bases, and 14 bases lay in between. The chain's CDR3 is CASSANVGATNEKLFF. In DNA, the CDR3 is TGTGCCAGCAGCGCCAACGTCGGAGCGACTAATGAAAAACTGTTTTTT.

This clone was seen just once. V usage is TRBV5-1 and J usage is TRBJ2-7; 9 nucleotides align to TRBD1. The CDR3 spans 18 residues. The germline gives CDR1 SGHRS, CDR2 YFSETQ. The trim removed 6 bases at V and 5 bases at J, leaving 21 bases unmatched. CDR3 residues: CASTARRRFSTGGHEQYF. For the CDR3, the DNA is TGCGCCAGCACCGCTAGGAGGCGGTTTTCGACAGGGGGGCACGAGCAGTACTTC.

About this clone itself: The germline gene is not matched at one end of the junction; a read error may be the cause. This chain uses TRBV6-1 with TRBJ1-2; a possible D gene is TRBD1 (5 bases). The germline V gene has CDR1 MNHNS and CDR2 SASEGT. There are 15 residues in the CDR3. The CDR3, as DNA: TGTGCCAGCAGGGAAGTGCGGGGCGTAAACTATGGCTACACCTTC. Translating gives CASREVRGVNYGYTF.

The chain links TRBV19 to TRBJ1-3, with a weak D call TRBD1 (5 bases). This CDR3 comprises 19 residues. CDR1 is LNHDA and CDR2 is SQIVND in the germline V gene (reference sequence). V gave up 0 bases and J gave up 0 bases, with 18 bases separating them. The CDR3 is CASSIDLGELLYSGNTIYF. DNA of the CDR3: TGTGCCAGTAGTATAGATCTAGGGGAACTTCTATACTCTGGAAACACCATATATTTT.

This clone was picked up one time. The rearrangement joins TRBV18 to TRBJ1-2, with TRBD1 as a possible D gene (5 bases). Germline lookup yields CDR1 KGHSH and CDR2 LQKENI. There are 12 residues in the CDR3. With 2 bases removed from V and 9 bases from J, the gap between germline ends came to 10 bases. Written as DNA, the CDR3 is TGTGCCAGCTCACCAGACCCGGACAGCTACACCTTC. It is translated as CASSPDPDSYTF.

In nucleotides, the CDR3 is TGTGCCAGCAGCTTGCCGGGATACTATGGCTACACCTTC. It yields the protein CASSLPGYYGYTF. The genes are TRBV7-8 and TRBJ1-2; D is unresolved. The V and J ends lost 3 bases and 3 bases respectively, with 8 bases between them. There are 13 residues in the CDR3. Germline loops: CDR1 SGHVS, CDR2 FQNEAQ.

The rearrangement uses TRBV19 and TRBJ1-2; 8 nucleotides agree with TRBD1. V lost 4 bases and J lost 8; bases outside the gene matches: 9. This CDR3 contains 14 residues. CDR1 LNHDA and CDR2 SQIVND come from the germline V gene (reference sequence). The CDR3 here is CASSTQTGVRGYTF. CDR3 nucleotide sequence: TGTGCCAGTAGTACACAGACAGGGGTGCGAGGCTACACCTTC.

The chain links TRBV5-1 to TRBJ1-1, with a weak D call TRBD1 (5 bases). Trimming pared 1 base from V and 5 bases from J, leaving 12 bases between. The CDR3 extends over 14 amino acids. Germline V CDR1 and CDR2: SGHRS, YFSETQ. The CDR3 coding sequence is TGCGCCAGCAGCTTGACGGGGGAGATGACTGAAGCTTTCTTT. Protein product: CASSLTGEMTEAFF.

The chain couples TRBV7-2 to TRBJ1-5; TRBD1 agrees at 9 bases. The CDR3 has 15 residues. Trimming took 5 bases from V and 3 from J; bases not matched to a gene: 5. The germline V gene has CDR1 SGHTA and CDR2 FQGNSA. The CDR3 here is CASSIGQGINQPQHF. DNA of the CDR3: TGTGCCAGCAGCATCGGACAGGGGATCAATCAGCCCCAGCATTTT.

The CDR3 loop is CASSLEADTQYF. The CDR3 DNA follows: TGTGCCAGCAGCCTCGAGGCAGATACGCAGTATTTT. The chain links TRBV28 to TRBJ2-3; no clear D. Germline V CDR1 and CDR2: MDHEN, SYDVKM. Trimming cost V 6 bases and J 4 bases, with 8 bases left between them. CDR3 length: 12 residues. Variable domain in full (rest from reference TRBV28 and TRBJ2-3): DVKVTQSSRYLVKRTGEKVFLECVQDMDHENMFWYRQDPGLGLRLIYFSYDVKMKEKGDIPEGYSVSREKKERFSLILESASTNQTSMYLCASSLEADTQYFGPGTRLTVL.

V usage is TRBV6-1 and J usage is TRBJ1-5; D is unclear. The CDR3 runs to 15 residues. Trimming removed 1 base from V and 4 bases from J, with 11 bases in between. Germline V gene sequence: CDR1 MNHNS, CDR2 SASEGT. The CDR3 DNA reads as TGTGCCAGCAGTGAAGTCTGGCCAAGTAATCAGCCCCAGCATTTT. This gives the protein CASSEVWPSNQPQHF.

The CDR3 nucleotides are TGTGCCAGCAGCGCCACGGGACAGGCCTACGAGCAGTACTTC. Amino acid sequence: CASSATGQAYEQYF. The gene calls are TRBV9 and TRBJ2-7; 8 positions agree with TRBD1. In germline, CDR1 is SGDLS, CDR2 YYNGEE. The CDR3 covers 14 residues. The J segment lost 2 bases and the V segment lost 3 bases, leaving 4 bases of the junction unmatched.

The rearrangement links TRBV5-5 to TRBJ2-7, with 13 bases identical to TRBD2. Unmatched junction bases numbered 8, after V lost 4 bases and J lost 13 bases. The CDR3 runs to 13 residues. Germline V CDR1 and CDR2: SGHKS, YYEKEE (reference sequence). The DNA for the CDR3 is TGTGCCAGCAGCCTGGGACTAGCGGGGAGGGACTACTTC. It encodes CASSLGLAGRDYF.